This T cell receptor beta chain derives from a study of blood T cell repertoires in COVID-19. Original analysis: Reference gene primer amplification in the assay estimated nucleated cell counts. Libraries were prepared by immunoSEQ multiplex PCR; TCRdb keeps only in-frame clonotypes and omits some of them. That table supplies the V and J calls and clone size; D and trimming were determined from the DNA. The sample holds 150,000 to 200,000 clones, 80% to 90% seen once. This clonotype was obtained from a woman older than 75 with acute or convalescent COVID-19. The source material was peripheral blood.

The CDR3 DNA reads as TGTGCCAGTAGTATGTCTAGATCCTACGAGCAGTACTTC. Protein sequence: CASSMSRSYEQYF. The V and J genes are TRBV19 and TRBJ2-7; D uncertain. This CDR3 comprises 13 residues. From germline, CDR1 is LNHDA and CDR2 SQIVND (reference sequence). The V gene lost 3 bases and the J gene lost 1 base, with 7 bases spanning the gap.